This TCR beta chain was observed in a study of T cell changes during pregnancy in multiple sclerosis. The V gene's germline CDR1 is MNHEY and CDR2 SMNVEV (reference sequence). This CDR3 spans 11 amino acids. V lost 6 bases and J lost 7; bases outside the gene matches: 0. The table came from immunoSEQ multiplex PCR; TCRdb's copy has only in-frame clones and leaves some out. The repertoire holds under 95,000 clones, with approximately 93% as singletons. In the case of this clone: The same CDR3 can be traced to other DNA sequences in this sample.

The genes are TRBV27 and TRBJ2-7, with 10 bases identical to TRBD1. The receptor's source is a female donor in good health, enrolled as a control in a pregnancy study. This specimen was peripheral blood, taken in the second trimester of pregnancy. Written as DNA, the CDR3 is TGTGCCAGCAGGGACAGGGGGGAGCAGTACTTC. It is translated as CASRDRGEQYF.